The clone carrying this T cell receptor beta chain was detected many times. Its antigen is still unknown. Germline CDR1 LNHDA, CDR2 SQIVND (reference sequence). Trimming pared 6 bases from V and 3 bases from J, leaving 15 bases between. This CDR3 contains 15 residues. The data derive from a study of T-cell reconstitution after alpha-beta-depleted transplantation in children. General study results and limits: Where alpha-beta T cells came from about two months after transplant was reportedly several hundred expanded graft clones. By one year post-transplant, T-cell counts and diversity largely arose from T cells that were newly produced. Some patients showed high day-60 TCRbeta diversity, which derived from surviving recipient T cells and thymic progenitors.

It was with unique molecular identifiers that the TCRbeta library was prepared. TCRdb ran MiXCR on the PCR reads and lists one entry per CDR3 protein. The sample lists a few hundred thousand distinct CDR3 sequences, under 13% occurring once. The chain recombines TRBV19 with TRBJ1-5; tentative D call: TRBD1 (6 bases). The receptor was isolated from a child younger than two with acute myeloid leukemia, due to receive a stem cell transplant. Sequencing used PBMCs, obtained before TCRalphabeta/CD19-depleted stem cell transplant. CDR3 region: CASRLYEGHNQPQHF. The DNA of the CDR3 is TGTGCCAGTAGACTATACGAGGGACACAATCAGCCCCAGCATTTT.